These 22 T cell receptor beta chains originate from one sample sequenced in a study of Ad26.COV2.S vaccination and SARS-CoV-2 variants (dated by TCRdb to the early 2020s). Library prep was done by the immunoSEQ multiplex PCR assay. TCRdb's version of the immuneACCESS table is confined to in-frame rearrangements and falls short of the full clone set. An unresolved V gene accounts for under half of the shortfall where checked; the remainder is of unknown origin. The table for this sample lists roughly 270,000 clones; around 87% of them were counted only once. In total, the top ten clones hold approximately 3.4% of the sample. The treatment or condition label corresponds to: roughly 20 received Ad26.COV2.S at low or high dose, single or two shots; about 5 received placebo; per-sample allocation not given. Repertoires of vaccine and placebo recipients were sequenced from samples taken on day 63 after the first injection.

The sequences come from peripheral blood, collected in a trial of Ad26.COV2.S vaccine versus placebo. The receptors come from a person between 18 and 65 years old who received the Ad26.COV2.S COVID-19 vaccine or a placebo.

V usage is TRBV6-1 and J usage is TRBJ1-1; a weak D match, TRBD1 (5 bases). Trimming removed 3 bases from V and 1 base from J, with 12 bases in between. Germline loops: CDR1 MNHNS, CDR2 SASEGT. The CDR3 spans 15 residues. Written as DNA, the CDR3 is TGTGCCAGCAGTGAGGCGGGACGGGCGAACACTGAAGCTTTCTTT. Encoded protein: CASSEAGRANTEAFF.

The rearrangement links TRBV29-1 to TRBJ1-1; D is unclear. Trimming left V 4 bases short and J 0 bases short, with 9 bases between. In germline, CDR1 is SQVTM, CDR2 ANQGSEA. This CDR3 is 13 amino acids long. CDR3 nucleotide sequence: TGCAGCGTTGTGAGACGGTTGAACACTGAAGCTTTCTTT. This translates into CSVVRRLNTEAFF. Full variable domain (remainder filled in from reference TRBV29-1 and TRBJ1-1): SAVISQKPSRDICQRGTSLTIQCQVDSQVTMMFWYRQQPGQSLTLIATANQGSEATYESGFVIDKFPISRPNLTFSTLTVSNMSPEDSSIYLCSVVRRLNTEAFFGQGTRLTVV.

The chain links TRBV19 to TRBJ1-1; TRBD1 matches at 7 bases. The CDR3 consists of 16 residues. Per germline, CDR1 LNHDA and CDR2 SQIVND (reference sequence). With V trimmed by 9 bases and J by 1 base, 14 bases remained unmatched. The CDR3, as DNA: TGTGCCAGCACGCTCCGACAGGGACCATCGAACACTGAAGCTTTCTTT. Translating gives CASTLRQGPSNTEAFF.

This chain links TRBV5-4 with TRBJ2-7; no firm D call. The CDR3 spans 13 residues. V was shortened by 0 bases and J by 3 bases, with 7 bases between the two germline ends. Germline-derived CDR1 and CDR2 are SGHNT and YYREEE (reference sequence). CDR3 coding DNA: TGTGCCAGCAGCTTGGGCCAGAGCTACGAGCAGTACTTC. Protein product: CASSLGQSYEQYF.

The chain joins TRBV12-3 or TRBV12-4 to TRBJ2-5; 9 bases match TRBD1. With V trimmed by 5 bases and J by 4 bases, 2 bases remained unmatched. The CDR3 length is 13 residues. The CDR3 nucleotides are TGTGCCAGCAGTGGGACAGGGATAGAGACCCAGTACTTC. Its translation: CASSGTGIETQYF.

The chain uses TRBV10-3 and TRBJ1-2; no definite D call. V lost 2 bases, J lost 8 bases, and 12 bases lay in between. The germline gives CDR1 ENHRY, CDR2 SYGVKD. CDR3 size: 13 residues. Here the CDR3 DNA reads TGTGCCATCAGTGAGCCCGGGATTAGAGGCTACACCTTC. The encoded protein is CAISEPGIRGYTF.

J is TRBJ1-3 and V is TRBV7-2; D gene uncertain. CDR3 size: 16 residues. Per germline, CDR1 SGHTA and CDR2 FQGNSA. Between the trimmed V and J ends, which lost 3 bases and 0 bases, there was a span of 12 bases. The chain's CDR3 is CASSFSRRPSGNTIYF. The CDR3 DNA reads TGTGCCAGCAGCTTTAGTCGGAGGCCCTCTGGAAACACCATATATTTT.

V and J are TRBV10-3 and TRBJ2-3, with a weak D call TRBD1 (6 bases). CDR3 length equals 14 residues. V gave up 2 bases and J gave up 5 bases, with 11 bases separating them. In germline, CDR1 is ENHRY, CDR2 SYGVKD. Written as DNA, the CDR3 is TGTGCCATCAGTGAGAGGCAGGGGAGAGATACGCAGTATTTT. Its translation: CAISERQGRDTQYF.

The V call is TRBV18, the J call TRBJ1-2; weak D call: TRBD1 (6 bases). The CDR3 loop spans 13 amino acids. Germline values: CDR1 KGHSH, CDR2 LQKENI. Trimming stripped 4 bases from V and 0 bases from J, with 6 bases between. Here the CDR3 reads CASSQGANYGYTF. Written as DNA, the CDR3 is TGTGCCAGCTCACAGGGGGCTAACTATGGCTACACCTTC. Together with reference TRBV18 and TRBJ1-2, the CDR3 gives the full variable domain: NAGVMQNPRHLVRRRGQEARLRCSPMKGHSHVYWYRQLPEEGLKFMVYLQKENIIDESGMPKERFSAEFPKEGPSILRIQQVVRGDSAAYFCASSQGANYGYTFGSGTRLTVV.

The chain employs TRBV15 and TRBJ1-4; 7 bases agree with TRBD1. CDR3 length equals 13 residues. The V and J ends lost 3 bases and 8 bases, in that order; junction bases with no gene match: 3. Germline V gene lookup returns CDR1 LNHNV and CDR2 YYDKDF (reference sequence). The CDR3, as DNA: TGTGCCACCAGCAGGACAGGGCGCGAAAAACTGTTTTTT. This translates into CATSRTGREKLFF. Full variable domain (outside the CDR3, taken from reference TRBV15 and TRBJ1-4): DAMVIQNPRYQVTQFGKPVTLSCSQTLNHNVMYWYQQKSSQAPKLLFHYYDKDFNNEADTPDNFQSRRPNTSFCFLDIRSPGLGDTAMYLCATSRTGREKLFFGSGTQLSVL.

Worth noting for this clone: Other DNA sequences in this sample translate to the same CDR3. The CDR3 protein is CATSDPVTGYTF. The CDR3 nucleotides read TGTGCCACCAGTGATCCGGTTACGGGCTACACCTTC. V and J are TRBV24-1 and TRBJ1-2; D not certain. The CDR3 is 12 residues long. The germline CDR1 and CDR2 sequences are KGHDR and SFDVKD. Trimming removed 3 bases from V and 8 bases from J, with 9 bases in between.

The rearrangement joins TRBV19 to TRBJ1-2; TRBD1 is a possible D gene (6 bases). This CDR3 spans 15 amino acids. Germline CDR1 and CDR2: LNHDA and SQIVND (reference sequence). Trimming stripped 5 bases from V and 4 bases from J, with 17 bases between. The CDR3 nucleotides read TGTGCCAGTAGTCCGCAGAGGGGGGAAGTCTATGGCTACACCTTC. Its translation: CASSPQRGEVYGYTF. Combining the CDR3 with reference TRBV19 and TRBJ1-2 gives the whole variable domain DGGITQSPKYLFRKEGQNVTLSCEQNLNHDAMYWYRQDPGQGLRLIYYSQIVNDFQKGDIAEGYSVSREKKESFPLTVTSAQKNPTAFYLCASSPQRGEVYGYTFGSGTRLTVV.

The chain couples TRBV11-1 to TRBJ2-5; D may be TRBD2 (6 bases). The CDR3 is 15 residues long. V lost 2 bases and J lost 5, with 15 bases in between. CDR1 is SGHAT, CDR2 FQDESV, per germline (reference sequence). CDR3 DNA sequence: TGTGCCAGCAGCTTAAAGGTCTCGGGGGTTGAGACCCAGTACTTC. The encoded protein is CASSLKVSGVETQYF.

The chain has TRBV5-1 and TRBJ1-2; 8 bases are shared with TRBD1. With 0 bases clipped from V and 3 bases from J, the junction kept 13 bases outside the gene matches. Looked up from germline, CDR1 is SGHRS and CDR2 is YFSETQ. The CDR3 runs to 18 residues. Written as DNA, the CDR3 is TGCGCCAGCAGCTTGGCGGGACAGGCAGGCATCTCGGACTATGGCTACACCTTC. Its translation: CASSLAGQAGISDYGYTF.

V and J are TRBV19 and TRBJ1-1; D is undetermined. Germline V gives CDR1 LNHDA, CDR2 SQIVND (reference sequence). The length of the CDR3 is 15 residues. Deletions cut 0 bases from V and 0 bases from J, with 8 bases between. CDR3 protein: CASSIDLELNTEAFF. In DNA, the CDR3 is TGTGCCAGTAGTATAGATCTGGAGTTGAACACTGAAGCTTTCTTT.

In its sample, this clone was seen a few times. The rearrangement uses TRBV2 and TRBJ1-2; D is ambiguous. The V gene's germline CDR1 is SNHLY and CDR2 FYNNEI. V was clipped by 4 bases and J by 4 bases, with 13 bases between them. The CDR3 spans 14 residues. The CDR3 spells CASSVTGDGYGYTF. CDR3 DNA sequence: TGTGCCAGCAGTGTTACTGGGGATGGCTATGGCTACACCTTC.

This chain joins TRBV15 and TRBJ2-1; D may be TRBD1 or TRBD2 (5 bases each). The CDR3 runs 15 residues. V was cut by 4 bases and J by 5 bases, with 15 bases left in between. The germline V gene encodes CDR1 LNHNV and CDR2 YYDKDF (reference sequence). CDR3 region: CATSKGDSDNNEQFF. The CDR3, as DNA: TGTGCCACCAGCAAGGGAGACAGTGACAACAATGAGCAGTTCTTC. Combining the CDR3 with reference TRBV15 and TRBJ2-1 gives the whole variable domain DAMVIQNPRYQVTQFGKPVTLSCSQTLNHNVMYWYQQKSSQAPKLLFHYYDKDFNNEADTPDNFQSRRPNTSFCFLDIRSPGLGDTAMYLCATSKGDSDNNEQFFGPGTRLTVL.

This chain joins TRBV14 and TRBJ2-2, with TRBD1 matching over 10 bases. Germline V lookup: CDR1 SGHDN, CDR2 FVKESK. The ends lost 1 base at V and 4 bases at J; junction bases unmatched: 3. The length of the CDR3 is 16 residues. The CDR3 sequence: CASSQVGQGVTGELFF. CDR3 nucleotide sequence: TGTGCCAGCAGCCAAGTCGGACAGGGGGTCACCGGGGAGCTGTTTTTT.

The chain employs TRBV4-3 and TRBJ1-1; 8 bases fit TRBD1. Germline V gives CDR1 LGHNA, CDR2 YSLEER. This CDR3 region has 13 residues. Germline trimming cut 7 bases from V and 5 bases from J; bases unmatched to any gene: 6. CDR3 in amino acids: CASNLQGVTEAFF. For the CDR3, the DNA is TGCGCCAGCAACCTACAGGGGGTGACTGAAGCTTTCTTT.

The CDR3: CAWSRGNYEQYF. The CDR3 DNA follows: TGTGCCTGGAGCCGGGGCAACTACGAGCAGTACTTC. The genes are TRBV30 and TRBJ2-7; D tentatively fits TRBD1 or TRBD2 (5 bases each). Trimming took 3 bases from V and 3 from J, leaving 9 bases between them. The CDR3 is 12 residues long. Germline V gene sequence: CDR1 GTSNPN, CDR2 SVGIG (reference sequence).

The V gene is TRBV19, the J gene TRBJ1-5; 12 bases line up with TRBD1. This CDR3 comprises 18 residues. V dropped 1 base and J dropped 2; count of bases not matched to a gene: 6. Germline lookup yields CDR1 LNHDA and CDR2 SQIVND (reference sequence). The CDR3 sequence: CASSIAPGQGAGNQPQHF. The CDR3 coding sequence is TGTGCCAGTAGTATAGCCCCGGGACAGGGGGCTGGCAATCAGCCCCAGCATTTT.

V and J are TRBV5-4 and TRBJ2-2; 7 bases line up with TRBD2. Trimming removed 1 base from V and 5 bases from J; junction bases left unmatched: 2. Germline assignment: CDR1 SGHNT and CDR2 YYREEE (reference sequence). This CDR3 has 14 residues. For the CDR3, the DNA is TGTGCCAGCAGCTTGTGGGGAGGGACCGGGGAGCTGTTTTTT. Protein: CASSLWGGTGELFF.